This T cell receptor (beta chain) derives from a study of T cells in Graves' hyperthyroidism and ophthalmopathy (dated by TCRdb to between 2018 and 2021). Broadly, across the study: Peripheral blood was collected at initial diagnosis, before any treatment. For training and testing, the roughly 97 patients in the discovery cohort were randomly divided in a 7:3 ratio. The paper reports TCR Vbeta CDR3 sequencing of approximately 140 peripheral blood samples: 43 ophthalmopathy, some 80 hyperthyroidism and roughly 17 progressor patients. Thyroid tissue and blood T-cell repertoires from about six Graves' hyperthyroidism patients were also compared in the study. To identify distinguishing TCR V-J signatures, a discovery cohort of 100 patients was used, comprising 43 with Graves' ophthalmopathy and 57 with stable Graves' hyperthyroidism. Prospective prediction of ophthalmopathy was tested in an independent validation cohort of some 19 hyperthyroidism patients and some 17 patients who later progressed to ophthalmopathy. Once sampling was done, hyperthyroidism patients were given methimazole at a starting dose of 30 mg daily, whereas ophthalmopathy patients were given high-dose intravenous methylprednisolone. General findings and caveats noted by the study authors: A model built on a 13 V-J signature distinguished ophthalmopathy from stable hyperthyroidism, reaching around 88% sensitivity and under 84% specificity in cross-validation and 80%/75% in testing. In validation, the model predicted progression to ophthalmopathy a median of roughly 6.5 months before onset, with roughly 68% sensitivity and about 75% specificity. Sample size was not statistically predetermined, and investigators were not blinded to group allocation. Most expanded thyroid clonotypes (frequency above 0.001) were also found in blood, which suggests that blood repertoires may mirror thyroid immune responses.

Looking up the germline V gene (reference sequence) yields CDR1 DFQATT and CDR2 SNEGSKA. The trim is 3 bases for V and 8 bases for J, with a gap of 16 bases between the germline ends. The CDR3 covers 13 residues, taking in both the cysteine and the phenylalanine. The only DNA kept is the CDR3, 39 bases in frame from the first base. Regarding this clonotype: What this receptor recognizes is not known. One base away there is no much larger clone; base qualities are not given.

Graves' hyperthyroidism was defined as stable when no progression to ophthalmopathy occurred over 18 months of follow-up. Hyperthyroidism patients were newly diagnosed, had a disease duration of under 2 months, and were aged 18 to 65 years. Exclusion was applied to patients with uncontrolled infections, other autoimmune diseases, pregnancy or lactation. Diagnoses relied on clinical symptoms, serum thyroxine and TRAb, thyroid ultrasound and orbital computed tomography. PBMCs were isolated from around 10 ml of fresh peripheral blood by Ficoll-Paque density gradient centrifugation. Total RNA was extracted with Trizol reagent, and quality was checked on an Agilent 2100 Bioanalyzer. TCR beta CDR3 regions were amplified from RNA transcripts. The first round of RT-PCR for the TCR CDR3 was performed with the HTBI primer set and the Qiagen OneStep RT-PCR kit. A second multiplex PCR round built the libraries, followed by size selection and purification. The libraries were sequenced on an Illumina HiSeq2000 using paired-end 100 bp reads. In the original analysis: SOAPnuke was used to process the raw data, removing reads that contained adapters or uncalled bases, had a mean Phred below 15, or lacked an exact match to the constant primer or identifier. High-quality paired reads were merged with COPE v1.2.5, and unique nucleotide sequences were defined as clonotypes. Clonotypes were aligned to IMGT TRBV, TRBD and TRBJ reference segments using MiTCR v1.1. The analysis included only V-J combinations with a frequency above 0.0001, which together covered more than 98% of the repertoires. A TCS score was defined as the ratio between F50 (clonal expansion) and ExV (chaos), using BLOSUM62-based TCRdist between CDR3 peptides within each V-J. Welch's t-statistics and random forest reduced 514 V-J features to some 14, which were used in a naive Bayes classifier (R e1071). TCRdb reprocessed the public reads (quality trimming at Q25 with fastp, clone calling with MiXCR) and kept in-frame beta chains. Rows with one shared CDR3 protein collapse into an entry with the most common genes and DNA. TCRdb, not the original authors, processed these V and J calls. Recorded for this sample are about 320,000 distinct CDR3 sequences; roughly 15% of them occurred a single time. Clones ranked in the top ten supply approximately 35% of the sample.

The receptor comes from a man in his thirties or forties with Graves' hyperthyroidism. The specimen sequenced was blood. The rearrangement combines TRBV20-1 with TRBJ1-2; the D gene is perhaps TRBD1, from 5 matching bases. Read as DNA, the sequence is TGCAGTGCTAGTTGGGAAGGGGCAAGAGGCTACACCTTC. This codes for CSASWEGARGYTF.